This TCR beta chain was observed in a study of shared clonotypes between healthy human individuals. TCRdb keeps only in-frame clones here, not all; method: immunoSEQ multiplex PCR. The data show approximately 600,000 clones, with approximately 95% seen just once and approximately 0.11% held by the top ten. Germline V gene data show CDR1 as SGDLS and CDR2 as YYNGEE. The CDR3 length is 15 residues. Trimming took 4 bases from V and 2 from J, leaving 15 bases between them. CD8 cells regarded as naive lacked CD45RO, were positively chosen for CCR7, and omitted terminally differentiated effector memory CD45RA+ cells.

This rearrangement joins TRBV9 to TRBJ1-1; D may be TRBD1 (5 bases). Sequenced input: naive CD8+ T cells sorted from blood. The clonotype comes from a woman between 25 and 40 years old in good health. The CDR3 is CASSPGHGPNTEAFF. The CDR3 DNA reads TGTGCCAGCAGCCCTGGACACGGGCCTAACACTGAAGCTTTCTTT.